This T cell receptor (beta chain) was found in a study of T cell responses to AZD1222 COVID-19 vaccine. Findings of the study overall: After the peak T cell response, and only then, were repertoires sampled.

Points on this clone: What it binds is unknown.

Only in-frame clones appear in the TCRdb table, and some are missing; sequencing was by immunoSEQ multiplex PCR. The top ten clones hold about 16% of a sample with some 20,000 clones, 80% to 85% of them seen once. The TCR comes from an adult who received the AZD1222 COVID-19 vaccine. Specimen: peripheral blood, collected 28 days after the second AZD1222 dose.

The CDR3 spells CASSLGGQGGGSPLHF. Here the CDR3 DNA reads TGCGCCAGCAGCTTAGGGGGGCAGGGAGGAGGTTCACCCCTCCACTTT. V and J are TRBV5-1 and TRBJ1-6, with TRBD1 as a possible D gene (6 bases). From germline, CDR1 is SGHRS and CDR2 YFSETQ. The CDR3 has 16 amino acids. V lost 2 bases to trimming and J lost 9 bases, with 18 bases between them.